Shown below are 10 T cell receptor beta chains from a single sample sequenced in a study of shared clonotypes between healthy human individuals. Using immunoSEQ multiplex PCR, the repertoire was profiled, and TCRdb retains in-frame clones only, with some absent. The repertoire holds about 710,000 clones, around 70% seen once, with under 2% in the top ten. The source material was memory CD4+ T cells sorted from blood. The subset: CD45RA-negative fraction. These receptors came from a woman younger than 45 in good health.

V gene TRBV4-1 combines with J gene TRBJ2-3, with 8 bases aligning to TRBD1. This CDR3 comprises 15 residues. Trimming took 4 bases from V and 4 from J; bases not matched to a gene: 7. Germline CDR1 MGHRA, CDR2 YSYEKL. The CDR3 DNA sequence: TGCGCCAGCAGCCCCGGACAGGGAAGGGCAGATACGCAGTATTTT. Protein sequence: CASSPGQGRADTQYF.

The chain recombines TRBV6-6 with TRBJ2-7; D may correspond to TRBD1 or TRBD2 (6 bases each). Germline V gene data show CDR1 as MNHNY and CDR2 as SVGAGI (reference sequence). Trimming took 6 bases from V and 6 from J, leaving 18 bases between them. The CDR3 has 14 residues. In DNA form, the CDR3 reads TGTGCCAGCAGCCGGGGGACACCGGCGGGCGAGCAGTACTTC. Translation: CASSRGTPAGEQYF.

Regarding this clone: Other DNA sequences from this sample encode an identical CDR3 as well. DNA for the CDR3: TGTGCCAGCAGTCCCAGACAGGGACGGACTGAAGCTTTCTTT. Its protein product is CASSPRQGRTEAFF. The genes are TRBV27 and TRBJ1-1, with TRBD1 matching 7 bases. With V trimmed by 5 bases and J by 5 bases, 8 bases remained unmatched. CDR3 length: 14 residues. Germline V CDR1 and CDR2: MNHEY, SMNVEV (reference sequence).

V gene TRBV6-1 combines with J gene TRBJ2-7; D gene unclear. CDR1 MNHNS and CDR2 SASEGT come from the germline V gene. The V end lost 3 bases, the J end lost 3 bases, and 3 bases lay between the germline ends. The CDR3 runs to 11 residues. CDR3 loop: CASSEHYEQYF. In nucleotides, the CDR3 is TGTGCCAGCAGTGAGCACTACGAGCAGTACTTC.

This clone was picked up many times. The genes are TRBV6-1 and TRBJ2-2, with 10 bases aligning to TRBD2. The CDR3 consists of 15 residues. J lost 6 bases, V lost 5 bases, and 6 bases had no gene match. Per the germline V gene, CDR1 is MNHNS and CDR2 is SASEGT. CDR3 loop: CASSSGRDGAGELFF. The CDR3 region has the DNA TGTGCCAGCAGTAGCGGGAGGGATGGGGCCGGGGAGCTGTTTTTT.

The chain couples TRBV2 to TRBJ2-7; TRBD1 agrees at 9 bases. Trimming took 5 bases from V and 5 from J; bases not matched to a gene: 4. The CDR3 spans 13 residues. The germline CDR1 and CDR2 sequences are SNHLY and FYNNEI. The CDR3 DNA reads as TGTGCCAGCAGTACGGGACAGGGAAACGAGCAGTACTTC. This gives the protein CASSTGQGNEQYF.

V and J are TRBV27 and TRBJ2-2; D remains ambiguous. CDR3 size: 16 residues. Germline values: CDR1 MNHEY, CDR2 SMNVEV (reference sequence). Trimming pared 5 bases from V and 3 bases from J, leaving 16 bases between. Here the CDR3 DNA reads TGTGCCAGCAGTCCCGGACCATCGTGGGACACCGGGGAGCTGTTTTTT. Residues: CASSPGPSWDTGELFF.

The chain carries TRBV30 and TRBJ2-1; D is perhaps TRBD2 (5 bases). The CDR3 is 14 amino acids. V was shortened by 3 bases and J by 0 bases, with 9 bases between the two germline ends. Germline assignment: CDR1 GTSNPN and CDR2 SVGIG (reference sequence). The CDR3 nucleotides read TGTGCCTGGAGCAGCGGCCGCTCCTACAATGAGCAGTTCTTC. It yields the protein CAWSSGRSYNEQFF.

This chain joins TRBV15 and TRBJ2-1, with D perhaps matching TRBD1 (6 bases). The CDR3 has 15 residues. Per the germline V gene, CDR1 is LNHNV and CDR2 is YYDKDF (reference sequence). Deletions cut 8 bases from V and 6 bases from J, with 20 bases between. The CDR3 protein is CATSRQYRDSNEQFF. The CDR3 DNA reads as TGTGCCACCTCCCGACAATACAGGGATAGCAATGAGCAGTTCTTC.

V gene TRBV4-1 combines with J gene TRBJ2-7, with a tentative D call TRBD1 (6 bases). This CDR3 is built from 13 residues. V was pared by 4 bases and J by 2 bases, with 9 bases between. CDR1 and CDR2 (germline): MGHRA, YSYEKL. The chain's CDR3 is CASSRTETYEQYF. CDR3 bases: TGCGCCAGCAGCCGGACAGAAACCTACGAGCAGTACTTC.